This TCR beta chain originates from a study of tumor and adjacent non-tumor tissue in lung cancer. Study details: Histology: 12 adenocarcinoma, a couple of squamous cell carcinoma, 1 small cell lung cancer.

This sample's RNA came from whole unsorted tissue. The library came from three nested PCR rounds adapted from ARM-PCR protocols. TCRdb reprocessed the multiplex PCR reads with MiXCR, giving one entry per CDR3 protein. The table records over 85,000 distinct CDR3 sequences, over 70% of them present only once. Whole-study results and caveats: Significantly higher TCR diversity was found in tumor than normal lung. Tumor TCR diversity, when higher, was linked to shorter survival. Tumor repertoires had a smaller top 100 clone share than normal lung.

As for this clonotype: Its antigen is currently unknown. One end of the junction is discordant with germline, which a read error may explain.

The source is a man aged 65 to 85 with non-small cell lung cancer. The sample taken for sequencing was lung tumor tissue.

CDR3 DNA: TGTGCCAGCATGCGAACTAGAGGAGCGAACACCGGCGAGCTGTTTTTT. Its translation is CASMRTRGANTGELFF. The chain employs TRBV14 and TRBJ2-2; weak D call: TRBD2 (5 bases). Germline V CDR1 and CDR2: SGHDN, FVKESK. There are 16 residues in the CDR3.